This T cell receptor (beta chain) emerged from a study of Graves' ophthalmopathy and Graves' hyperthyroidism. Findings and limits, study-wide: Forecasting of ophthalmopathy progression by the model achieved nearly 71% sensitivity and 72.22% specificity. Discriminating ophthalmopathy from stable hyperthyroidism, a 13-signature model attained a sensitivity of about 88% and a specificity of 81.08%.

Aged 18 to 65, the patients with hyperthyroidism had under 2 months' duration and were newly diagnosed. This clonotype has ten or more counts. The antigen is unknown. Amplifying from RNA transcripts, the study obtained TCR beta CDR3 regions. After a first-round RT-PCR with HTBI primers, a second-round multiplex PCR was run. TCRdb re-analysed the multiplex PCR reads in MiXCR, keeping a single row per CDR3 protein. Among over a million distinct CDR3 sequences listed, about 35% were seen once. The TCR comes from an adult man with Graves' hyperthyroidism. The material sequenced was peripheral blood or thyroid tissue (not recorded which).

CDR3 sequence reads: CATSEPGQGVYGYTF. The CDR3 DNA reads as TGTGCCACCAGTGAGCCGGGACAGGGGGTCTATGGCTACACCTTC. The chain joins TRBV24-1 to TRBJ1-2; 11 nucleotides match TRBD1. Germline-derived CDR1 and CDR2 are KGHDR and SFDVKD. The CDR3 has 15 amino acids. V was pared by 4 bases and J by 4 bases, with 4 bases of the junction left unmatched.